This T cell receptor beta chain is from a study of response to subunit inactivated influenza vaccine. Study observations and caveats: Authors suggested each seasonal flu vaccination may recruit only limited numbers of new T cells.

V trimming: 5 bases; J trimming: 2 bases; junction bases outside the gene matches: 2. Germline-derived CDR1 and CDR2 are SEHNR and FQNEAQ (reference sequence). CDR3 size: 13 residues. TCRdb fed the RT-PCR reads into MiXCR, producing one record per CDR3 protein. The sample lists 290,000 or so distinct CDR3 sequences; about 20% were seen once. A remark on this clonotype: Its specificity is not known.

This receptor was identified in a man in his fifties or sixties who received an inactivated influenza vaccine. The V gene is TRBV7-9, the J gene TRBJ2-7; 8 bases line up with TRBD2. Source: PBMCs from blood, taken approximately 20 months after vaccination. The CDR3 nucleotides are TGTGCCAGCAGCCGGGGGGGGGCCTACGAGCAGTACTTC. Amino acids: CASSRGGAYEQYF.